These 14 T cell receptor beta chains were all obtained from the same sample, sequenced in a study of T cell clonality in common variable immunodeficiency. Using immunoSEQ multiplex PCR, the repertoire was profiled, and TCRdb retains in-frame clones only, with some absent. The sample includes about 43,000 clones, none of them occurring once. Sequenced input: peripheral blood mononuclear cells. The source is a person aged 18 to 70 in good health.

This clone has ten or more counts. The read stops 3 residues short of the end of the CDR3; the missing end is completed from the germline J gene. The chain employs TRBV12-5 and TRBJ2-6, with D possibly matching TRBD1 (5 bases). The CDR3 runs 15 residues. V lost 1 base and J lost 3, with 7 bases in between. Germline loops: CDR1 LGHNT, CDR2 FRNRAP. The CDR3 DNA, read in part, is TGTGCTAGTGGTTTGGAGGGGCATGGGGCCAACGTC. It yields the protein CASGLEGHGANV. In full, the CDR3 reads CASGLEGHGANVLTF.

This clone has a count of ten or more. The DNA ends 3 residues before the CDR3 does, and the rest of the CDR3 is filled in from the germline J gene. This sequence joins TRBV19 and TRBJ2-1, with 11 positions matching TRBD2. The CDR3 totals 14 residues. Per the germline V gene, CDR1 is LNHDA and CDR2 is SQIVND (reference sequence). Unmatched junction bases numbered 9, after V lost 9 bases and J lost 8 bases. The CDR3 here is CASDTSGSRDEQFF. Partial CDR3 DNA: TGTGCCAGCGATACTAGCGGGAGCAGGGATGAG.

The table lists this clone with many counts. The sequence runs out 3 residues before the end of the CDR3; the remainder is reconstructed from the germline J gene. V and J are TRBV30 and TRBJ1-2; TRBD1 agrees at 12 bases. This CDR3 region has 16 residues. V shed 4 bases and J 5 bases; nucleotides not matched to a gene: 11. The germline CDR1 and CDR2 sequences are GTSNPN and SVGIG (reference sequence). The CDR3 sequence: CAWIGDRGRPGYGYTF. Incomplete CDR3 DNA: TGTGCCTGGATCGGGGACAGGGGGCGCCCCGGGTATGGC. Based on the CDR3 plus reference TRBV30 and TRBJ1-2, the full variable domain is SQTIHQWPATLVQPVGSPLSLECTVEGTSNPNLYWYRQAAGRGLQLLFYSVGIGQISSEVPQNLSASRPQDRQFILSSKKLLLSDSGFYLCAWIGDRGRPGYGYTFGSGTRLTVV.

There are many counts of this clone. The read terminates 3 residues ahead of where the CDR3 ends, so the germline J gene completes it. This chain links TRBV6-1 with TRBJ1-5; unclear D gene. This CDR3 spans 15 amino acids. Per the germline V gene, CDR1 is MNHNS and CDR2 is SASEGT. Trimming took off 4 bases at V and 3 bases at J, with 13 bases between the two ends. CDR3 DNA (partial): TGTGCCAGCAGTGGAGCGACACTGGACAATCAGCCC. The encoded protein is CASSGATLDNQP. The complete CDR3 protein is CASSGATLDNQPQHF.

This clone has ten or more counts. The sequenced fragment ends 3 residues before the CDR3 boundary, so the rest is inferred from the germline J gene. The chain has TRBV5-1 and TRBJ2-5, with TRBD2 identical over 11 bases. Trimming took 4 bases from V and 4 from J; bases not matched to a gene: 3. This CDR3 has 14 amino acids. CDR1 is SGHRS and CDR2 is YFSETQ in the germline V gene. CDR3 protein: CASSIAGGRETQYF. The sequenced CDR3 bases are TGCGCCAGCAGCATAGCGGGAGGGAGAGAGACC.

Ten or more counts support this clone. The read gets to within 3 residues of the CDR3 end, and the germline J gene fills in the rest. The J gene is TRBJ2-7, the V gene TRBV18, with TRBD1 identical over 8 bases. The V segment lost 2 bases and the J segment 1 base; nucleotides outside the gene matches: 1. This CDR3 comprises 14 residues. Per the germline V gene, CDR1 is KGHSH and CDR2 is LQKENI. The part of the CDR3 DNA that was read is TGTGCCAGCTCACCAGACAGGGGATCCTACGAG. This sequence encodes CASSPDRGSYE. The whole CDR3 is CASSPDRGSYEQYF.

In its sample, this clone was seen a few times. Being one base from a much bigger clone, this may be a read error. With the read ending 3 residues before the CDR3 end, the germline J gene is used to fill in that end. The chain has TRBV5-1 and TRBJ2-5; a possible D gene is TRBD1 (5 bases). This CDR3 has 15 amino acids. Germline V gene data show CDR1 as SGHRS and CDR2 as YFSETQ. Incomplete CDR3 DNA: TGCGCCAGCAGCTTGGAAGGGGATGGCACAGATACC. The encoded protein is CASSLEGDGTDT. The full CDR3 sequence reads CASSLEGDGTDTQYF.

This clone was picked up many times. Read sequence stops 3 residues before the CDR3 end, and the germline J gene provides the missing end. This chain connects TRBV12-3 or TRBV12-4 to TRBJ1-5; possible D gene TRBD1, 6 bases. Trimming took 5 bases from V and 5 from J, leaving 13 bases between them. This CDR3 is 14 amino acids long. CDR3 residues: CASSPGTPDQPQHF. The sequenced part of the CDR3 DNA is TGTGCCAGCAGTCCTGGGACACCTGATCAGCCC.

This clone was recorded at least ten times. Coverage ceases 3 residues before the CDR3 finishes, and the germline J gene fills in the end. The V and J genes are TRBV19 and TRBJ1-5; tentatively, D is TRBD1 (5 bases). CDR1 and CDR2 (germline): LNHDA, SQIVND (reference sequence). The germline V and J ends were trimmed by 7 bases and 4 bases, with 20 bases remaining between them. This CDR3 has 16 amino acids. CDR3 DNA, as far as it was read: TGTGCCAGTACCCCCGCGAGGGCAGGGTTGAATCAGCCC. Its protein is CASTPARAGLNQP. Given in full, the CDR3 is CASTPARAGLNQPQHF.

Judged by abundance, this clone is medium-sized. The CDR3 end is not reached by the read, which stops 3 residues before it; the germline J gene fills it in. J is TRBJ2-3 and V is TRBV6-4; 9 bases match TRBD2. This CDR3 has 15 residues. Germline CDR1 and CDR2: MRHNA and SNTAGT. V shed 4 bases and J 2 bases; nucleotides not matched to a gene: 4. The CDR3 bases that were read are TGTGCCAGCAGTGTTAGCGGGAGAACCACAGATACG. Amino acid sequence: CASSVSGRTTDT. The entire CDR3 protein reads CASSVSGRTTDTQYF.

This clone was seen repeatedly, ten times or more. CDR3 bases read: TGTGCCAGCAGCCCTGACAGGGCGGGTTCACCA. Translated: CASSPDRAGSP. Given in full, the CDR3 is CASSPDRAGSPLFF. The J gene is TRBJ1-4, the V gene TRBV5-4, with 7 bases fitting TRBD1. The CDR3 is cut off 3 residues early in the read; its end comes from the germline J gene. This CDR3 has 14 residues. Per the germline V gene, CDR1 is SGHNT and CDR2 is YYREEE (reference sequence).

This clone came up many times. The sequence runs out 3 residues before the end of the CDR3; the remainder is reconstructed from the germline J gene. The rearrangement uses TRBV5-1 and TRBJ1-2, with TRBD1 matching 9 bases. The CDR3 is made up of 14 amino acids. Per germline, CDR1 SGHRS and CDR2 YFSETQ. J lost 4 bases, V lost 5 bases, and 6 bases had no gene match. The CDR3 loop is CASRAGQGGYGYTF. The DNA read from the CDR3 is TGCGCCAGCAGGGCGGGACAGGGCGGCTATGGC.

This clone was counted a few times. With the read ending 3 residues before the CDR3 end, the germline J gene is used to fill in that end. The V and J genes are TRBV2 and TRBJ1-5; D may be TRBD1 (5 bases). Trimming stripped 0 bases from V and 4 bases from J, with 10 bases between. CDR3 length: 15 residues. The germline gives CDR1 SNHLY, CDR2 FYNNEI. CDR3 DNA (partial): TGTGCCAGCAGTGAAGCGGGGCCGAGGAATCAGCCC. It specifies CASSEAGPRNQP. The full-length CDR3 reads as CASSEAGPRNQPQHF.

The table lists this clone with many counts. The CDR3 end lies 3 residues beyond the end of the read and is filled in from the germline J gene. The chain combines TRBV7-9 with TRBJ1-1, with 7 nucleotides matching TRBD1. The CDR3 extends over 14 amino acids. Trimming cost V 3 bases and J 0 bases; bases outside gene matches: 1. From germline, CDR1 is SEHNR and CDR2 FQNEAQ (reference sequence). CDR3 sequence reads: CASSFGQVNTEAFF. Incomplete CDR3 DNA: TGTGCCAGCAGCTTCGGACAGGTGAACACTGAA.